The 31 T cell receptor beta chains presented below share a single source sample, sequenced in a study of tumor-infiltrating lymphocytes in primary liver carcinoma. A constant-region primer primed TCR beta cDNA synthesis from 400 to 550 ng of total RNA. ARM-PCR, slightly modified, supplied the TCR beta libraries through three nested multiplex PCR rounds. TRBV1-TRBV30 forward and Cbeta reverse primers drove the first two roughly 10-cycle rounds. TCRdb called the multiplex PCR reads again in MiXCR, with one record for every CDR3 protein. Seen here are 300,000 to 350,000 distinct CDR3 sequences, almost 65% observed once, and the top ten hold about 6.5%. Germline DNA was also extracted, with blood RNA taken from unsorted whole blood. Specimen: peripheral blood. The source is a man aged 35-49 years with primary liver carcinoma and hepatitis B virus infection.

Comments on this clonotype: At one end, the junction sequence differs from germline, possibly due to a read error. This chain joins TRBV29-1 and TRBJ1-2; the D is unclear. CDR1 SQVTM and CDR2 ANQGSEA come from the germline V gene. The CDR3 loop spans 14 amino acids. Written as DNA, the CDR3 is TGCATCGTTGAAGATCCGCCTCCTTCCTATGGCTACACCTTC. It yields the protein CIVEDPPPSYGYTF. The entire variable domain, with the rest obtained from reference TRBV29-1 and TRBJ1-2, is as follows: SAVISQKPSRDICQRGTSLTIQCQVDSQVTMMFWYRQQPGQSLTLIATANQGSEATYESGFVIDKFPISRPNLTFSTLTVSNMSPEDSSIYLCIVEDPPPSYGYTFGSGTRLTVV.

The chain couples TRBV5-4 to TRBJ1-2; no firm D call. Trimming took 0 bases from V and 7 from J, leaving 10 bases between them. This CDR3 spans 13 amino acids. CDR1 and CDR2 (germline): SGHNT, YYREEE (reference sequence). CDR3 sequence (DNA): TGTGCCAGCAGCTTGGTGAAAGCAGGTGGCTACACCTTC. Translation gives CASSLVKAGGYTF. Full variable domain (missing parts from reference TRBV5-4 and TRBJ1-2): ETGVTQSPTHLIKTRGQQVTLRCSSQSGHNTVSWYQQALGQGPQFIFQYYREEENGRGNFPPRFSGLQFPNYSSELNVNALELDDSALYLCASSLVKAGGYTFGSGTRLTVV.

The rearrangement joins TRBV7-6 to TRBJ2-1; either TRBD1 or TRBD2 may supply D (6 bases each). The CDR3 is made up of 20 amino acids. Germline assignment: CDR1 SGHVS and CDR2 FNYEAQ. Trimming stripped 4 bases from V and 5 bases from J, with 30 bases between. CDR3 protein: CASSSKPEPRRSGADNEQFF. Here the CDR3 DNA reads TGTGCCAGCAGCTCCAAACCCGAACCCCGACGGTCGGGGGCAGACAATGAGCAGTTCTTC.

Details on this clonotype: This is likely a read error, given that the CDR3 carries no conserved phenylalanine or tryptophan at its end. The V call is TRBV11-2, the J call TRBJ2-1; the D is unclear. CDR1 SGHAT and CDR2 FQNNGV come from the germline V gene. There are 14 residues in the CDR3. The CDR3 sequence: CASSLDKAYNEQFL. The CDR3 nucleotides are TGTGCCAGTAGCTTAGATAAGGCCTACAATGAGCAGTTCCTC.

On this clonotype itself: Germline is not matched at one junction end, which may reflect a read error. The chain uses TRBV11-2 and TRBJ2-3, with D perhaps being TRBD1 or TRBD2 (5 bases each). The CDR3 sequence is 16 residues long. The germline gives CDR1 SGHAT, CDR2 FQNNGV. The CDR3, as DNA: TGTGCCAGCAGCCTCGCGTCTGGGGGAATCACAGATATGCAGTATTTT. Amino acids: CASSLASGGITDMQYF.

As to this clonotype: Just one base apart from a much larger clone, this may be a read error. This sequence joins TRBV4-2 and TRBJ2-7; TRBD2 matches at 10 bases. Germline V CDR1 and CDR2: LGHNA, YNFKEQ. CDR3 length: 15 amino acids. CDR3 in amino acids: CTSSPEAGGFYEQYF. In DNA, the CDR3 is TGTACCAGCAGCCCGGAAGCGGGAGGGTTCTACGAGCAGTACTTC.

V gene TRBV5-6 combines with J gene TRBJ1-4; 7 bases match TRBD1. Germline V gives CDR1 SGHDT, CDR2 YYEEEE. The CDR3 contains 15 residues. Germline trimming cut 1 base from V and 8 bases from J; bases unmatched to any gene: 8. The CDR3 DNA is TGTGCCAGCAGCTTGTTTACACAGGGGAAAGAAAAACTGTTTTTT. Amino acid sequence: CASSLFTQGKEKLFF.

This clonotype has more than one count but fewer than ten. CDR3 in amino acids: CASGGLAGSGELFF. CDR3 DNA: TGTGCCAGCGGCGGCCTAGCGGGAAGCGGGGAGCTGTTTTTT. The V and J genes are TRBV25-1 and TRBJ2-2; 9 positions match TRBD2. V was pared by 8 bases and J by 7 bases, with 8 bases of the junction left unmatched. The CDR3 totals 14 residues. Germline loops: CDR1 MGHDK, CDR2 SYGVNS.

The chain joins TRBV6-2 or TRBV6-3 to TRBJ2-1; the match to TRBD2 covers 12 bases. The V and J ends lost 6 bases and 5 bases, in that order; junction bases with no gene match: 17. Germline assignment: CDR1 MNHEY and CDR2 SVGEGT. There are 19 residues in the CDR3. For the CDR3, the DNA is TGTGCCAGCAGCTCAATCCGGACTAGCGGGAACACTCCCCACAATGAGCAGTTCTTC. Translation gives CASSSIRTSGNTPHNEQFF.

For this clonotype: A much larger clone lies a single base off, so this may be a read error. V gene TRBV29-1 combines with J gene TRBJ1-2; tentative D call: TRBD1 (6 bases). CDR1 and CDR2 (germline): SQVTM, ANQGSEA. The CDR3 extends over 12 amino acids. The CDR3 DNA sequence: TGCAACGTACAGGGTTATGGCTATGGCTACACCTTC. This encodes CNVQGYGYGYTF.

The rearrangement joins TRBV7-9 to TRBJ2-5; a weak D match, TRBD1 (7 bases). The ends were cut back, 7 bases at V and 1 base at J, with 19 bases in the middle. Germline V gives CDR1 SEHNR, CDR2 FQNEAQ (reference sequence). The CDR3 runs to 16 residues. The CDR3 DNA reads as TGTGCCAGCAACCCTAGCGCTGGGGACAGCCAAGAGACCCAGTACTTC. Its translation is CASNPSAGDSQETQYF. Full variable domain (remainder filled in from reference TRBV7-9 and TRBJ2-5): DTGVSQNPRHKITKRGQNVTFRCDPISEHNRLYWYRQTLGQGPEFLTYFQNEAQLEKSRLLSDRFSAERPKGSFSTLEIQRTEQGDSAMYLCASNPSAGDSQETQYFGPGTRLLVL.

As regards this clonotype: One junction end disagrees with the germline gene, perhaps due to a read error. The rearrangement uses TRBV7-9 and TRBJ1-5; D not resolved. This CDR3 is built from 14 residues. CDR1 is SEHNR and CDR2 is FQNEAQ in the germline V gene (reference sequence). CDR3 DNA sequence: TGTGTCAGCAGCTTAGGTGGCAGCGATCAGCCCCAGCATTTT. As protein: CVSSLGGSDQPQHF. The full variable domain, rest sourced from reference TRBV7-9 and TRBJ1-5, is DTGVSQNPRHKITKRGQNVTFRCDPISEHNRLYWYRQTLGQGPEFLTYFQNEAQLEKSRLLSDRFSAERPKGSFSTLEIQRTEQGDSAMYLCVSSLGGSDQPQHFGDGTRLSIL.

A word on this clonotype: A single base separates this from a much larger clone, so it may be a read error. J is TRBJ1-4 and V is TRBV6-6; D not resolved. Trimming took off 6 bases at V and 8 bases at J, with 16 bases between the two ends. Germline assignment: CDR1 MNHNY and CDR2 SVGAGI (reference sequence). CDR3 length: 14 residues. The CDR3 is CASRFAARKEKLFF. CDR3 coding DNA: TGTGCCAGCAGGTTTGCGGCCCGTAAAGAAAAACTGTTTTTT.

The chain employs TRBV7-9 and TRBJ1-2; D may be TRBD1 (6 bases). The germline V gene encodes CDR1 SEHNR and CDR2 FQNEAQ (reference sequence). The CDR3 is made up of 14 amino acids. The V gene lost 4 bases and the J gene lost 3 bases, with 12 bases spanning the gap. The CDR3 reads CASSYQGIDYGYTF. The DNA for the CDR3 is TGTGCCAGCAGCTATCAGGGGATCGACTATGGCTACACCTTC.

CDR3 DNA: TGCAGTGCTACCCCCACTATGGGGGGGCTGAACACTGAAGCTTTCTTT. Translation: CSATPTMGGLNTEAFF. J is TRBJ1-1 and V is TRBV20-1, with D possibly TRBD1 on 6 matching bases. The germline CDR1 and CDR2 sequences are DFQATT and SNEGSKA (reference sequence). The CDR3 is made up of 16 amino acids. Trimming removed 4 bases at V and 0 bases at J, with 18 bases between.

As regards this clonotype: A much larger clone lies a single base off, so this may be a read error. V usage is TRBV4-2 and J usage is TRBJ2-3, with 8 positions matching TRBD2. V was clipped by 4 bases and J by 10 bases; unmatched bases: 7. The CDR3 is made up of 13 amino acids. Germline V lookup: CDR1 LGHNA, CDR2 YNFKEQ. The CDR3 DNA is TGTGCCAGCAGCCTTCGAGCGGGGGATGCGCAGTATTTT. It is translated as CASSLRAGDAQYF.

This clonotype occurred once. One base away lies a much larger clone, so this may be a sequencing read error. The chain is built from TRBV10-3 and TRBJ2-1; tentative D call: TRBD2 (5 bases). The CDR3 is made up of 17 amino acids. Germline V gene sequence: CDR1 ENHRY, CDR2 SYGVKD. This chain's CDR3 is CAISETLLDSSYNELFF. CDR3 coding DNA: TGTGCCATCAGTGAGACCCTACTAGACTCTTCCTACAATGAGCTGTTCTTC.

About this clonotype: At one end the junction does not follow the germline gene, possibly because of a read error. V gene TRBV11-1 combines with J gene TRBJ2-4; 9 bases align to TRBD2. CDR1 is SGHAT, CDR2 FQDESV, per germline (reference sequence). The CDR3 has 15 amino acids. The CDR3 reads CASSSQTSGENIQYF. The CDR3 region has the DNA TGCGCCAGCAGCTCCCAGACTAGCGGCGAAAACATTCAGTACTTC.

This clonotype was found many times. This chain joins TRBV29-1 and TRBJ1-1; TRBD1 might be the D (5 bases). V was trimmed by 4 bases and J by 0 bases, leaving 12 bases between them. Germline assignment: CDR1 SQVTM and CDR2 ANQGSEA. The CDR3 extends over 14 amino acids. The CDR3 region is CSVGWDALNTEAFF. DNA of the CDR3: TGCAGCGTTGGATGGGACGCGCTGAACACTGAAGCTTTCTTT.

A note on this clonotype: One end of the junction fails to match germline, which may point to a read error. V and J are TRBV6-5 and TRBJ2-1, with D uncertain. Germline V lookup: CDR1 MNHEY, CDR2 SVGAGI. The CDR3 covers 14 residues. CDR3 amino acids: CPSSYSGVHNEQFF. The CDR3 DNA is TGTCCCAGCAGTTACTCTGGTGTTCACAATGAGCAGTTCTTC.

Comment on this clonotype: The CDR3 carries no conserved terminal phenylalanine or tryptophan, so it likely arises from a read error. The J gene is TRBJ2-7, the V gene TRBV11-1; the match to TRBD2 covers 11 bases. From germline, CDR1 is SGHAT and CDR2 FQDESV (reference sequence). V shed 8 bases and J 3 bases; nucleotides not matched to a gene: 6. This CDR3 has 14 amino acids. The CDR3 DNA is TGTGCCAGCGGCTCTGGACTAGCGGGCTACGAGCAGTACTCC. Its translation: CASGSGLAGYEQYS.

The rearrangement uses TRBV4-3 and TRBJ2-1, with 7 bases aligning to TRBD2. The CDR3 sequence is 16 residues long. J was trimmed by 4 bases and V by 5 bases; bases with no gene match: 11. Germline V lookup: CDR1 LGHNA, CDR2 YSLEER. DNA for the CDR3: TGCGCCAGCAGCGAACTCAGACTAGCAGGGTACAATGAGCAGTTCTTC. Its translation: CASSELRLAGYNEQFF.

With regard to this clonotype: This sequence may be a read error, since a much larger clone differs from it by one base. J is TRBJ2-2 and V is TRBV4-1; 8 bases are a match to TRBD2. The CDR3 has 15 amino acids. Germline CDR1 is MGHRA and CDR2 is YSYEKL. Trimming cost V 4 bases and J 4 bases; bases outside gene matches: 5. CDR3 in DNA: TGCGCCAGCAGCCTTAGCGGGGCGAGCACCGGGGAGCTGTTTTTT. It encodes CASSLSGASTGELFF.

The rearrangement joins TRBV30 to TRBJ2-3, with D tentatively TRBD2 (5 bases). Germline V lookup: CDR1 GTSNPN, CDR2 SVGIG (reference sequence). The CDR3 is 13 residues long. The ends were cut back, 2 bases at V and 5 bases at J, with 11 bases in the middle. The CDR3 DNA reads TGTGCCTGGAGTCATGCACGGGGAGATACGCAGTATTTT. Translating gives CAWSHARGDTQYF.

The CDR3 DNA reads as TGTGCCAGCAGCTTGGATGGGTTGGGTGAGCAGTTCTTC. Translating gives CASSLDGLGEQFF. The gene calls are TRBV5-4 and TRBJ2-1; D is unresolved. The CDR3 runs 13 residues. Trimming pared 0 bases from V and 9 bases from J, leaving 10 bases between. CDR1 is SGHNT and CDR2 is YYREEE in the germline V gene (reference sequence). Looking up the rest from reference TRBV5-4 and TRBJ2-1 gives the full variable domain: ETGVTQSPTHLIKTRGQQVTLRCSSQSGHNTVSWYQQALGQGPQFIFQYYREEENGRGNFPPRFSGLQFPNYSSELNVNALELDDSALYLCASSLDGLGEQFFGPGTRLTVL.

On this clonotype itself: A much bigger clone sits one base away, suggesting this may be a read error. The chain has TRBV5-5 and TRBJ2-7; the D gene is possibly TRBD1 (6 bases). CDR1 and CDR2 (germline): SGHKS, YYEKEE (reference sequence). The CDR3 has 13 amino acids. CDR3 sequence: CASSFGRGYEKYF. Written as DNA, the CDR3 is TGTGCCAGCAGCTTTGGCAGGGGCTACGAGAAGTACTTC.

CDR3 nucleotide sequence: TGTGCCAGCAGCTACCGGCTAGTTAGTGAGCAGTTCTTC. Translation: CASSYRLVSEQFF. This sequence joins TRBV11-3 and TRBJ2-1, with unresolved D. This CDR3 region has 13 residues. Germline V gives CDR1 SGHNT, CDR2 YENEEA. Trimming pared 4 bases from V and 9 bases from J, leaving 13 bases between.

A note on this clonotype: A much larger clonotype is one base distant, so this may be a read error. This chain joins TRBV6-5 and TRBJ2-7, with D tentatively TRBD2 (6 bases). CDR1 is MNHEY, CDR2 SVGAGI, per germline. CDR3 size: 15 residues. CDR3 bases: TGTGACAGCAGTTACCGACGGGGACGGGGGATGGAGCAGTACTTC. Its translation is CDSSYRRGRGMEQYF.

This clonotype was picked up one time. A much bigger clone sits one base away, suggesting this may be a read error. V is TRBV6-6 and J is TRBJ2-3; no definite D call. CDR3 size: 13 residues. CDR1 MNHNY and CDR2 SVGAGI come from the germline V gene (reference sequence). CDR3 sequence: CAISYSGADTQYF. The CDR3 nucleotides are TGTGCCATCAGTTATAGTGGGGCAGATACGCAGTATTTT.

In this sample, this clonotype turned up many times. The rearrangement uses TRBV6-6 and TRBJ2-1; unclear D gene. V was shortened by 3 bases and J by 5 bases, with 20 bases between the two germline ends. Germline CDR1 is MNHNY and CDR2 is SVGAGI (reference sequence). The CDR3 has 17 residues. For the CDR3, the DNA is TGTGCCAGCAGTTATTTGGTCCCGAGTCCTCCTGACAATGAGCAGTTCTTC. It codes for CASSYLVPSPPDNEQFF.

With respect to this clonotype: A much bigger clone sits one base away, suggesting this may be a read error. The chain is built from TRBV6-1 and TRBJ1-4; D gene ambiguous. Germline CDR1 reads MNHNS; CDR2 reads SASEGT. This CDR3 is 13 amino acids long. The CDR3 loop is CVSSEGAAASPFF. The CDR3 region has the DNA TGTGTCAGCAGTGAAGGTGCGGCCGCGAGTCCCTTTTTT.